The T cell receptor beta chain described here comes from a study of T cell responses to AZD1222 COVID-19 vaccine. Whole-study findings and limits: Clonal diversity may have been underestimated, and the donors were mostly white British, with more females than males. Increased Spike-specific TCR breadth and depth were observed after two AZD1222 doses. At study baseline, merely over 5 AZD1222 recipients were seropositive.

The germline CDR1 and CDR2 sequences are LNHDA and SQIVND (reference sequence). This CDR3 comprises 15 residues. Trimming removed 8 bases from V and 0 bases from J; junction bases left unmatched: 7. The assay was immunoSEQ multiplex PCR, and TCRdb's table has in-frame clones only and misses some. The profile shows roughly 110,000 clones, more than 65% of them singletons. With respect to this clone: Its antigen is not known.

The sample here was peripheral blood, taken on day 0 of AZD1222 vaccination. V and J are TRBV19 and TRBJ2-1, with TRBD2 identical over 7 bases. The sequence was collected from an adult in good health. CDR3 region: CASGASGGSYNEQFF. In DNA form, the CDR3 reads TGTGCCAGTGGGGCTAGCGGAGGCTCCTACAATGAGCAGTTCTTC.